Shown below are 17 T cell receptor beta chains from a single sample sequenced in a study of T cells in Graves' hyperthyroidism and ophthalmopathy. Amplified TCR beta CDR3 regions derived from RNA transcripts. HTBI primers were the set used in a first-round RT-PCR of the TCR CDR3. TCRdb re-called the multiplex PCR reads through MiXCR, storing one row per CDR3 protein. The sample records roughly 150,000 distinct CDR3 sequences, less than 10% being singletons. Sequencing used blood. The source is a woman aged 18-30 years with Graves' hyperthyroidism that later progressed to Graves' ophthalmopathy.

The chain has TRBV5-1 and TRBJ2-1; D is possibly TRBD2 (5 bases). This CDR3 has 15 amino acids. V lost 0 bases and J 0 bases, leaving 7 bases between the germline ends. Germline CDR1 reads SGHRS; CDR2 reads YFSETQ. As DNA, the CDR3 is TGCGCCAGCAGCTTGGACGGGGTCTCCTACAATGAGCAGTTCTTC. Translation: CASSLDGVSYNEQFF.

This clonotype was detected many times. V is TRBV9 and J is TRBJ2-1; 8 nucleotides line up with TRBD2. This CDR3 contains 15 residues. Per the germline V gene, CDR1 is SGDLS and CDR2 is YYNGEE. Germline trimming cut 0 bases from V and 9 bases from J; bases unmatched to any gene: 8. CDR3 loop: CASSVESGRLGEQFF. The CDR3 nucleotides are TGTGCCAGCAGCGTAGAAAGCGGGAGATTAGGTGAGCAGTTCTTC.

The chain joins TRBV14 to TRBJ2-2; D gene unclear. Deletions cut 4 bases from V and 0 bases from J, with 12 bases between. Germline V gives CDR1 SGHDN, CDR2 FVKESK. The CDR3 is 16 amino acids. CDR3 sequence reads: CASSPRRSANTGELFF. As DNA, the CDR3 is TGTGCCAGCAGCCCTAGAAGGTCTGCGAACACCGGGGAGCTGTTTTTT.

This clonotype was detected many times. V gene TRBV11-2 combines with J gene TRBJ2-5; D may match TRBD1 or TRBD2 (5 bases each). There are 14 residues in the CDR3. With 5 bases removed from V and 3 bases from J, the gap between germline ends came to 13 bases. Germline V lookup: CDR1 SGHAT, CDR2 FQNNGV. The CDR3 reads CASSKGTFKETQYF. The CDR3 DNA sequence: TGTGCCAGCAGCAAGGGGACGTTTAAAGAGACCCAGTACTTC. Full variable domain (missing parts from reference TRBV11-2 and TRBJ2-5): EAGVAQSPRYKIIEKRQSVAFWCNPISGHATLYWYQQILGQGPKLLIQFQNNGVVDDSQLPKDRFSAERLKGVDSTLKIQPAKLEDSAVYLCASSKGTFKETQYFGPGTRLLVL.

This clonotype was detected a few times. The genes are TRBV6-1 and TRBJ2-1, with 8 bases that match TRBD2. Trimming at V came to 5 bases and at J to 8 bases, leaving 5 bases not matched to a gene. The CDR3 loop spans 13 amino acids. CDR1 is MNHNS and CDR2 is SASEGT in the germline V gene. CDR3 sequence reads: CASSWRGAHEQFF. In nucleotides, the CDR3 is TGTGCCAGCAGTTGGCGGGGGGCACATGAGCAGTTCTTC.

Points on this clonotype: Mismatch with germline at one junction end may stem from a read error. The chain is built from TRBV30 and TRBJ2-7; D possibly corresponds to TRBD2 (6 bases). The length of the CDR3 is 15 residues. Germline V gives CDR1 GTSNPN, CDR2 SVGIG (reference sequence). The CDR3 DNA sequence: TGTGTCTGGACTACGAAACGGGGACCCTCCCACGAGCAGTACTTC. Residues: CVWTTKRGPSHEQYF.

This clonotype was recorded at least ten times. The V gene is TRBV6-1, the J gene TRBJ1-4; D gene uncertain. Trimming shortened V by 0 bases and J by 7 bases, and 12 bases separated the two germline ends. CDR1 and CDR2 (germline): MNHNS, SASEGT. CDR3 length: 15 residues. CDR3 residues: CASSEAGSFGEKLFF. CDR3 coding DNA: TGTGCCAGCAGTGAAGCAGGGTCATTCGGTGAAAAACTGTTTTTT.

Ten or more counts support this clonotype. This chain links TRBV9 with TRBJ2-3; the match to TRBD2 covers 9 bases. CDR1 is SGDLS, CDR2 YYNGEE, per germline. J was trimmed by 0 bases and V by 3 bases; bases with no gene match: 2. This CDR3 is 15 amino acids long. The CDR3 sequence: CASSASGRSTDTQYF. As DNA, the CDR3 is TGTGCCAGCAGCGCAAGCGGGAGGAGCACAGATACGCAGTATTTT.

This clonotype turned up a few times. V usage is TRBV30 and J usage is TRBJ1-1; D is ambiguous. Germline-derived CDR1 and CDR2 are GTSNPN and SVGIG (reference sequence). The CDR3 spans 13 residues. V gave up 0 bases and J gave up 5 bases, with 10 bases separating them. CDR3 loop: CAWSVEGGTEAFF. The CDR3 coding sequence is TGTGCCTGGAGTGTAGAGGGTGGGACTGAAGCTTTCTTT.

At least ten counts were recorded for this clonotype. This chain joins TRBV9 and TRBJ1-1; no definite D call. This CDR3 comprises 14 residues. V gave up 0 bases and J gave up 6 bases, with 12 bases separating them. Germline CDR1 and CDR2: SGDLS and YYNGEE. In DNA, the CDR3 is TGTGCCAGCAGCGTAGACACGGCTGGGCCTGAAGCTTTCTTT. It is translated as CASSVDTAGPEAFF.

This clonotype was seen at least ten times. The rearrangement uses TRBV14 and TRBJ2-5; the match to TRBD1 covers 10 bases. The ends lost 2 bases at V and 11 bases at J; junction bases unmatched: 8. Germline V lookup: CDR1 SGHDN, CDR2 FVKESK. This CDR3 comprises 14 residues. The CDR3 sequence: CASSQRTGGLLQYF. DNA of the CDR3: TGTGCCAGCAGCCAACGGACAGGGGGACTCTTACAGTACTTC.

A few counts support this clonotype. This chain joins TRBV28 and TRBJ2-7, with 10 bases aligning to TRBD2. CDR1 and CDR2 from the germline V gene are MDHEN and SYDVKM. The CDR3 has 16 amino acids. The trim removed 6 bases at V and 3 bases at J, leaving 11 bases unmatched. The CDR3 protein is CASSQGSGRRFYEQYF. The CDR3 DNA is TGTGCCAGCAGCCAAGGTAGCGGGAGGCGCTTCTACGAGCAGTACTTC.

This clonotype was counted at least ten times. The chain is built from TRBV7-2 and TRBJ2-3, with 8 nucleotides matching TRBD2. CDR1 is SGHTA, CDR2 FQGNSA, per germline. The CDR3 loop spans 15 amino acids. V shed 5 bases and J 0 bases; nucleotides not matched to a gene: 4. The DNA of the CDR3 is TGTGCCAGCAGCGAGCGGGGGCTAAGCACAGATACGCAGTATTTT. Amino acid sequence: CASSERGLSTDTQYF.

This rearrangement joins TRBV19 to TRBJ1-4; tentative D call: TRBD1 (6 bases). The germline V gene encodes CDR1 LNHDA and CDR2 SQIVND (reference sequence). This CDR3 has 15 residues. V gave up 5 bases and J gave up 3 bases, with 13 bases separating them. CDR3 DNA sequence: TGTGCCAGTAGTCCCGGGGGGGCACCTAATGAAAAACTGTTTTTT. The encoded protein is CASSPGGAPNEKLFF.

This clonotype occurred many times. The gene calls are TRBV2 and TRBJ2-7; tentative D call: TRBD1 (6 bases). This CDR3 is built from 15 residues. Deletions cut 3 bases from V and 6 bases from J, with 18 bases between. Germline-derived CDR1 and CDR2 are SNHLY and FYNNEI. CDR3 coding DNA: TGTGCCAGCAGTGAGACGACAGGAGCAAATTCCGAGCAGTACTTC. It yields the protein CASSETTGANSEQYF.

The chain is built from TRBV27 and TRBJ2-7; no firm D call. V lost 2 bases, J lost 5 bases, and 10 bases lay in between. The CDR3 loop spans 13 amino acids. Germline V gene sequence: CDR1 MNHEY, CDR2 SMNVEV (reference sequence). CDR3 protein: CASSLTWPNEQYF. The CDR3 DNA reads TGTGCCAGCAGTTTAACATGGCCCAACGAGCAGTACTTC.

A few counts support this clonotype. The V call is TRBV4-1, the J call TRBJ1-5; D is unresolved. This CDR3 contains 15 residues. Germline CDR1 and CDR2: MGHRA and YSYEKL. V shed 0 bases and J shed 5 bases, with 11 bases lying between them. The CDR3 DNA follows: TGCGCCAGCAGCCAAGAGCGTTCAGGCTATCAGCCCCAGCATTTT. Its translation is CASSQERSGYQPQHF.